This T cell receptor beta chain emerged from a study of cytomegalovirus exposure and HLA in healthy donors. Overall study results and limits: There were 150 to 200 TCR beta chains listed as cytomegalovirus-associated. In a later analysis, an Asian-associated ancestry cluster reportedly showed fewer N-insertions than the 666-donor mean.

The primer mix had 60 Vbeta and 13 Jbeta primers. Here immunoSEQ multiplex PCR was the method, and the copy in TCRdb shows in-frame clones only, minus some. The data contain fewer than 200,000 clones, 80% to 85% of them singletons. V lost 4 bases and J 6 bases, leaving 13 bases between the germline ends. Germline V gene lookup returns CDR1 SGDLS and CDR2 YYNGEE. This CDR3 has 13 amino acids. Regarding this clone: The antigen is not known.

Sequenced input: PBMCs. This receptor was obtained from a woman in her 30s in good health and CMV-seronegative. This chain links TRBV9 with TRBJ1-2; a possible D gene is TRBD1 (5 bases). For the CDR3, the DNA is TGTGCCAGCAGCCCGGGAGGGACCCATGGCTACACCTTC. Translating gives CASSPGGTHGYTF.